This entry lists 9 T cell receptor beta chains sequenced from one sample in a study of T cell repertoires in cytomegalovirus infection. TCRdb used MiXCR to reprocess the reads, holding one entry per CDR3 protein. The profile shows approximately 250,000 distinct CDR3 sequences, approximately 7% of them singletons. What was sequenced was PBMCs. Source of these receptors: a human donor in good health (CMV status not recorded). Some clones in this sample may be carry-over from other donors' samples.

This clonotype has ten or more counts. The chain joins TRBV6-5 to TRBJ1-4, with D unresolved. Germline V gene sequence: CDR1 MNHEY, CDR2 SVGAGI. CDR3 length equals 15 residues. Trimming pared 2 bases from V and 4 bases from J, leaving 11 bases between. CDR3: CASSYERSINEKLFF. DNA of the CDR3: TGTGCCAGCAGTTACGAGCGCAGCATTAATGAAAAACTGTTTTTT.

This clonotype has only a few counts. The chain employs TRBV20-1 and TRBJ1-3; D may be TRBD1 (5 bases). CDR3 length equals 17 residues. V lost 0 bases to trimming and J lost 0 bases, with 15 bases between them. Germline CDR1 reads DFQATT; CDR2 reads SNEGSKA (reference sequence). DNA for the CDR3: TGCAGTGCTAGAGATCGCCTAGGAGGGGACTCTGGAAACACCATATATTTT. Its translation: CSARDRLGGDSGNTIYF.

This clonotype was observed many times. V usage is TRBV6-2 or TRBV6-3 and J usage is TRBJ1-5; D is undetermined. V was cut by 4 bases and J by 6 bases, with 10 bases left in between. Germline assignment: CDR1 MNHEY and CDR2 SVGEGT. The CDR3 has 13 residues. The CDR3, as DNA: TGTGCCAGCAGTTTGGAAGGTTCTCAGCCCCAGCATTTT. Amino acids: CASSLEGSQPQHF.

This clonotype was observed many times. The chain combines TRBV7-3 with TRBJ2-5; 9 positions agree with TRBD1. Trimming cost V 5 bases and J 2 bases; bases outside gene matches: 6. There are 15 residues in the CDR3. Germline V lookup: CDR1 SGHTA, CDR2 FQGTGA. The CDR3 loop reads CASSLSGTGQETQYF. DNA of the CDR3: TGTGCCAGCAGCCTATCCGGGACAGGGCAAGAGACCCAGTACTTC.

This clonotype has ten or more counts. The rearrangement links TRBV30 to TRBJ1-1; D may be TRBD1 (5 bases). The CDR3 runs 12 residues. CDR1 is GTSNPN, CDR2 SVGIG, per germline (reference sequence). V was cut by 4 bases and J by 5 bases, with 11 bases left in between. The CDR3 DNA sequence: TGTGCCTGGAACCGGGACGGGACTGAAGCTTTCTTT. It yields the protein CAWNRDGTEAFF.

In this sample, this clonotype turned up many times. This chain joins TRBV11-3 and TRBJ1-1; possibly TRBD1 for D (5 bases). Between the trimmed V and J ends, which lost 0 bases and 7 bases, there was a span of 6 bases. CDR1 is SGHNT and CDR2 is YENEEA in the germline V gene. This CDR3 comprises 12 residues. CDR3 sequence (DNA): TGTGCCAGCAGCTTAGATGGGGGTGAAGCTTTCTTT. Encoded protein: CASSLDGGEAFF.

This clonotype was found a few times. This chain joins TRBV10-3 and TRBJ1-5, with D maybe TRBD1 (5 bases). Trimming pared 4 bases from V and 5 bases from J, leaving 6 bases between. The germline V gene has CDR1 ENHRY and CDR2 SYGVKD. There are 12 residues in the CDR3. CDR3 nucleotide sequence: TGTGCCATCAGTGGAGGGGATCAGCCCCAGCATTTT. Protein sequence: CAISGGDQPQHF.

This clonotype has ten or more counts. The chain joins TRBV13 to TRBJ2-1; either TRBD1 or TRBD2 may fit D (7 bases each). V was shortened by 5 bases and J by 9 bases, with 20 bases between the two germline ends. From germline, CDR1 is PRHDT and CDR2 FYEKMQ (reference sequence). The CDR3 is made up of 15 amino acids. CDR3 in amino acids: CASSQFDREGSEQFF. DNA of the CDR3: TGTGCCAGCAGCCAGTTCGACAGGGAGGGTAGTGAGCAGTTCTTC.

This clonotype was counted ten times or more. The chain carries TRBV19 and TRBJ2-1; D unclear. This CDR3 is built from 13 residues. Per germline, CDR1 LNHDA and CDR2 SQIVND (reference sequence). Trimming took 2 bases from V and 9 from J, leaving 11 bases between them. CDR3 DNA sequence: TGTGCCAGTAGTATATTTAGGGCCGGTGAGCAGTTCTTC. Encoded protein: CASSIFRAGEQFF.